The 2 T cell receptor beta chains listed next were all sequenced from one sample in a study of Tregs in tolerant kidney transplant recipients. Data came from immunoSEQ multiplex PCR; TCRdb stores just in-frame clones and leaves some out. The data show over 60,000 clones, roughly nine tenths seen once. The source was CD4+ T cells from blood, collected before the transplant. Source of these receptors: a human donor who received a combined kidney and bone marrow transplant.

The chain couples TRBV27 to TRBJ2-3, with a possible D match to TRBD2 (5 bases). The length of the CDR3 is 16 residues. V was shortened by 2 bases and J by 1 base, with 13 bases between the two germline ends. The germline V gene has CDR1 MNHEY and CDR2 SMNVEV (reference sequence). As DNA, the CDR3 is TGTGCCAGCAGTTTAGCCCTCTCCGGGGGCACAGATACGCAGTATTTT. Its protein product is CASSLALSGGTDTQYF.

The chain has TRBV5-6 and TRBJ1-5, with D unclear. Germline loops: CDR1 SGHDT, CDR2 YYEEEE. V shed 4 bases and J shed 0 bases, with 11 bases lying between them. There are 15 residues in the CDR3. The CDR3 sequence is CASSPGIYSNQPQHF. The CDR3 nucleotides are TGTGCCAGCAGCCCAGGAATTTATAGCAATCAGCCCCAGCATTTT.